This TCR beta chain was obtained from a study of blood T cell repertoires in COVID-19. Across the study: COVID-19 samples from acute and convalescent phases originated in the United States, Italy and Spain. Sample material is recorded as cDNA or gDNA derived from T cells, B-cell-depleted T cells, or PBMCs.

CDR1 and CDR2 (germline): MDHEN, SYDVKM. CDR3 length equals 15 residues. The V gene end was trimmed by 2 bases and the J gene end by 6 bases; junction bases not matched to a gene: 6. Authors' data handling: Estimated nucleated cell counts came from reference gene primer amplification. Measured with immunoSEQ multiplex PCR; TCRdb has only the in-frame clones, and not every one. V and J calls and clone size follow that table, whereas D and trimming were derived from the DNA. The sample lists 150,000 to 200,000 clones, 90% occurring once. The origin of this receptor is a man in his fifties with acute or convalescent COVID-19. The specimen was peripheral blood. The chain uses TRBV28 and TRBJ2-3, with TRBD2 matching over 9 bases. The CDR3 protein is CASSLPSGNGDTQYF. The CDR3 DNA follows: TGTGCCAGCAGTTTACCTAGCGGGAATGGGGATACGCAGTATTTT.